The entry below gives a single T cell receptor beta chain sequence along with its context. This entry belongs to a study of blood T cell repertoires in COVID-19. Study context: There were acute and convalescent COVID-19 samples, and they came from the United States, Italy and Spain. PBMCs, B-cell-depleted T cells, or T cells provided the cDNA or gDNA that made up the material.

Those enrolled in Seattle joined during active infection and were followed longitudinally afterward. V was pared by 2 bases and J by 4 bases, with 9 bases between. This CDR3 has 15 amino acids. The germline V gene encodes CDR1 MNHEY and CDR2 SVGEGT. Original processing notes: From reference gene primer amplification, estimates of nucleated cell counts were derived. TCRdb's table, derived via immunoSEQ multiplex PCR, lists solely in-frame clones and lacks some. V and J calls and clone size are as listed in that table; D and trimming were resolved from the DNA. The sample lists some 220,000 clones; approximately 86% were seen once.

This sequence originates from a woman aged 25 to 39 with COVID-19, enrolled during active disease. The sample comprised peripheral blood. The chain carries TRBV6-2 or TRBV6-3 and TRBJ1-6; no firm D call. CDR3 in amino acids: CASSYQVSYNSPLHF. CDR3 coding DNA: TGTGCCAGCAGTTACCAGGTATCATATAATTCACCCCTCCACTTT.